Below are 9 T cell receptor beta chains sequenced from a single sample in a study of response to subunit inactivated influenza vaccine. TCRdb passed the RT-PCR reads through MiXCR, listing each CDR3 protein once. The sample gives a few hundred thousand distinct CDR3 sequences, approximately 7.8% of which show up once; 13% is in the top ten. Sample: PBMCs from blood, taken less than 30 months after vaccination. Receptors were obtained from a man in his fifties or sixties who received an inactivated influenza vaccine.

This chain connects TRBV10-1 to TRBJ2-1; 8 bases are shared with TRBD1. The CDR3 runs to 14 residues. The trim removed 6 bases at V and 5 bases at J, leaving 6 bases unmatched. Germline loops: CDR1 WNHNN, CDR2 SYGVQD (reference sequence). The CDR3 sequence is CASREDRDDNEQFF. CDR3 in DNA: TGCGCCAGCAGGGAGGACAGGGACGACAATGAGCAGTTCTTC.

This clonotype was recorded a few times. The rearrangement links TRBV5-1 to TRBJ2-1; D may be TRBD1 or TRBD2 (5 bases each). The V gene's germline CDR1 is SGHRS and CDR2 YFSETQ. Deletions cut 1 base from V and 2 bases from J, with 13 bases between. This CDR3 comprises 16 residues. CDR3 sequence (DNA): TGCGCCAGCAGCTTGTTCAGGGACGTAACCTACAATGAGCAGTTCTTC. Its translation: CASSLFRDVTYNEQFF. Full variable domain (outside the CDR3, taken from reference TRBV5-1 and TRBJ2-1): KAGVTQTPRYLIKTRGQQVTLSCSPISGHRSVSWYQQTPGQGLQFLFEYFSETQRNKGNFPGRFSGRQFSNSRSEMNVSTLELGDSALYLCASSLFRDVTYNEQFFGPGTRLTVL.

This clonotype was found many times. V gene TRBV12-3 or TRBV12-4 combines with J gene TRBJ1-1; weak D call: TRBD1 (5 bases). The CDR3 is 13 residues long. Trimming took off 2 bases at V and 10 bases at J, with 14 bases between the two ends. The chain's CDR3 is CASSLSGTGGAFF. CDR3 nucleotide sequence: TGTGCCAGCAGTTTAAGCGGGACTGGCGGAGCTTTCTTT.

This chain connects TRBV9 to TRBJ1-2; D call uncertain. The germline V gene encodes CDR1 SGDLS and CDR2 YYNGEE. V was clipped by 0 bases and J by 8 bases, with 11 bases between them. The CDR3 consists of 13 residues. The CDR3 reads CASSVAEFRGYTF. CDR3 in DNA: TGTGCCAGCAGCGTAGCTGAGTTTCGGGGCTACACCTTC.

This clonotype was observed a few times. This rearrangement joins TRBV5-6 to TRBJ2-5; D perhaps matches TRBD1 (6 bases). Looked up from germline, CDR1 is SGHDT and CDR2 is YYEEEE. V dropped 3 bases and J dropped 7 bases, with 19 bases sitting between them. CDR3 size: 15 residues. CDR3 region: CASSYGTSLGGTQYF. The CDR3 DNA reads as TGTGCCAGCAGCTATGGGACATCCTTAGGGGGGACCCAGTACTTC. Drawing the rest from reference TRBV5-6 and TRBJ2-5, the complete variable domain is DAGVTQSPTHLIKTRGQQVTLRCSPKSGHDTVSWYQQALGQGPQFIFQYYEEEERQRGNFPDRFSGHQFPNYSSELNVNALLLGDSALYLCASSYGTSLGGTQYFGPGTRLLVL.

The chain has TRBV28 and TRBJ1-1; D remains ambiguous. This CDR3 region has 14 residues. The V end was cut by 1 base, the J end by 2 bases, with 8 bases between. Germline V gene data show CDR1 as MDHEN and CDR2 as SYDVKM. CDR3 nucleotide sequence: TGTGCCAGCAGTTTATCGACACCTAACACTGAAGCTTTCTTT. Encoded protein: CASSLSTPNTEAFF.

Ten or more counts support this clonotype. The rearrangement joins TRBV19 to TRBJ1-5, with 11 nucleotides matching TRBD1. CDR1 is LNHDA and CDR2 is SQIVND in the germline V gene (reference sequence). The V and J ends lost 5 bases and 7 bases, in that order; junction bases with no gene match: 7. This CDR3 has 15 residues. The CDR3 DNA reads as TGTGCCAGTAGTCCAGGGACAGGGGGTCAACAGCCCCAGCATTTT. The encoded protein is CASSPGTGGQQPQHF.

This clonotype appeared many times. This rearrangement joins TRBV29-1 to TRBJ2-4, with D perhaps TRBD1 or TRBD2 (5 bases each). This CDR3 has 15 amino acids. Trimming removed 6 bases from V and 2 bases from J, with 17 bases in between. Germline CDR1 and CDR2: SQVTM and ANQGSEA. CDR3 nucleotide sequence: TGCAGCGTCAGTTCGGGGCAGCAGACCAAAAACATTCAGTACTTC. It specifies CSVSSGQQTKNIQYF.

The CDR3 coding sequence is TGCGCCAGCAGCTTGACCCCCACAGGGCCGGGCGCCAATCAGCCCCAGCATTTT. Translation: CASSLTPTGPGANQPQHF. The chain combines TRBV5-1 with TRBJ1-5; maybe TRBD1 (6 bases). This CDR3 has 18 amino acids. The V end was cut by 1 base, the J end by 3 bases, with 20 bases between. The germline gives CDR1 SGHRS, CDR2 YFSETQ.